These 30 T cell receptor beta chains were all obtained from the same sample, sequenced in a study of blood T cell repertoires in COVID-19. The protocol was immunoSEQ multiplex PCR, while the TCRdb copy is restricted to in-frame clones and leaves out a portion. The sample records roughly 290,000 clones, 80% to 90% being singletons. The sample taken for sequencing was PBMCs or T cells enriched from blood (not recorded which). These receptors originate from a woman under 40 who had recovered from COVID-19.

This clone was detected once. The J gene is TRBJ1-4, the V gene TRBV5-1, with TRBD1 identical over 8 bases. Germline CDR1 and CDR2: SGHRS and YFSETQ. With V trimmed by 4 bases and J by 7 bases, 6 bases remained unmatched. The CDR3 is made up of 14 amino acids. CDR3 loop: CASSVGQGGEKLFF. As DNA, the CDR3 is TGCGCCAGCAGCGTAGGACAGGGAGGTGAAAAACTGTTTTTT.

The chain recombines TRBV10-3 with TRBJ2-5; 9 nucleotides agree with TRBD1. This CDR3 region has 15 residues. Germline V CDR1 and CDR2: ENHRY, SYGVKD. V lost 3 bases to trimming and J lost 4 bases; unmatched junction nucleotides: 6. This CDR3 reads CAISDGTGSVETQYF. As DNA, the CDR3 is TGTGCCATCAGTGATGGGACAGGGTCGGTAGAGACCCAGTACTTC.

This rearrangement joins TRBV4-2 to TRBJ2-7, with D unclear. Germline-derived CDR1 and CDR2 are LGHNA and YNFKEQ. The CDR3 sequence is 13 residues long. V lost 4 bases and J 9 bases, leaving 16 bases between the germline ends. CDR3 sequence: CASSPLESTGQYF. DNA of the CDR3: TGTGCCAGCAGCCCTCTAGAGTCTACGGGGCAGTACTTC.

V is TRBV9 and J is TRBJ2-3; TRBD2 agrees at 10 bases. The CDR3 contains 18 residues. The junction had 11 bases not matched to a gene; V was cut back by 4 bases and J by 0 bases. Per the germline V gene, CDR1 is SGDLS and CDR2 is YYNGEE. CDR3 residues: CASSPQAGGRTSTDTQYF. The CDR3, as DNA: TGTGCCAGCAGCCCGCAAGCGGGAGGGAGAACTAGCACAGATACGCAGTATTTT.

The gene calls are TRBV5-6 and TRBJ2-5, with unresolved D. Trimming shortened V by 0 bases and J by 5 bases, and 8 bases separated the two germline ends. The CDR3 is 13 residues long. Germline V CDR1 and CDR2: SGHDT, YYEEEE. The CDR3: CASSLDSEETQYF. For the CDR3, the DNA is TGTGCCAGCAGCTTGGACTCGGAGGAGACCCAGTACTTC.

The chain combines TRBV11-2 with TRBJ2-1; D ambiguous. The CDR3 runs to 13 residues. Trimming pared 2 bases from V and 3 bases from J, leaving 5 bases between. The V gene's germline CDR1 is SGHAT and CDR2 FQNNGV. This CDR3 reads CASSLQVYNEQFF. In DNA form, the CDR3 reads TGTGCCAGCAGCTTACAGGTCTACAATGAGCAGTTCTTC.

A remark on this clone: The same CDR3 arises from other DNA sequences in this sample as well. The chain links TRBV9 to TRBJ2-5; D perhaps matches TRBD1 (5 bases). Trimming cost V 0 bases and J 4 bases, with 10 bases left between them. The CDR3 spans 14 residues. Germline V gene data show CDR1 as SGDLS and CDR2 as YYNGEE. This CDR3 reads CASSVGQGGETQYF. The CDR3 nucleotides are TGTGCCAGCAGCGTAGGGCAGGGTGGAGAGACCCAGTACTTC. The full variable domain, rest sourced from reference TRBV9 and TRBJ2-5, is DSGVTQTPKHLITATGQRVTLRCSPRSGDLSVYWYQQSLDQGLQFLIQYYNGEERAKGNILERFSAQQFPDLHSELNLSSLELGDSALYFCASSVGQGGETQYFGPGTRLLVL.

V is TRBV19 and J is TRBJ2-7, with a possible D match to TRBD2 (8 bases). The CDR3 extends over 15 amino acids. V was pared by 4 bases and J by 2 bases, with 15 bases between. Germline lookup yields CDR1 LNHDA and CDR2 SQIVND (reference sequence). The CDR3 DNA sequence: TGTGCCAGTAGTACAGGGGGGACTAGAACCTACGAGCAGTACTTC. It encodes CASSTGGTRTYEQYF.

CDR3 bases: TGTGCCAGCAGCGTAGGCTTTGGGGGGGGAGAGACCCAGTACTTC. This translates into CASSVGFGGGETQYF. The chain links TRBV7-6 to TRBJ2-5, with 7 bases matching TRBD2. This CDR3 has 15 residues. Trimming at V came to 5 bases and at J to 4 bases, leaving 10 bases not matched to a gene. Germline V gene lookup returns CDR1 SGHVS and CDR2 FNYEAQ.

The rearrangement links TRBV3-1 (or the pseudogene TRBV3-2) to TRBJ2-1; 8 nucleotides line up with TRBD2. The trim removed 0 bases at V and 12 bases at J, leaving 10 bases unmatched. The germline V gene has CDR1 LGHDT and CDR2 YNNKEL (reference sequence). The CDR3 consists of 15 residues. The CDR3 DNA sequence: TGTGCCAGCAGCCAAGAACTAGCGGAATTACCGGGGCAGTTCTTC. Residues: CASSQELAELPGQFF.

The V and J genes are TRBV6-5 and TRBJ2-7; tentatively, D is TRBD2 (5 bases). The CDR3 has 16 amino acids. With 2 bases removed from V and 3 bases from J, the gap between germline ends came to 17 bases. Germline CDR1 reads MNHEY; CDR2 reads SVGAGI. CDR3 residues: CASSYGGTGFSYEQYF. Here the CDR3 DNA reads TGTGCCAGCAGTTACGGTGGAACGGGATTTAGCTACGAGCAGTACTTC.

There are a few counts of this clone. The chain combines TRBV28 with TRBJ2-3, with 11 bases fitting TRBD2. After removal of 3 bases from V and 5 bases from J, the junction contained 4 bases not matched to a gene. This CDR3 is built from 15 residues. From germline, CDR1 is MDHEN and CDR2 SYDVKM. CDR3 nucleotides: TGTGCCAGCAGTTTTAGCGGGGGGGTGGTAGATACGCAGTATTTT. Its translation is CASSFSGGVVDTQYF.

This clone was recorded once. The rearrangement links TRBV6-5 to TRBJ1-2, with TRBD1 matching over 9 bases. J lost 10 bases, V lost 4 bases, and 7 bases had no gene match. CDR1 is MNHEY and CDR2 is SVGAGI in the germline V gene. The length of the CDR3 is 13 residues. In nucleotides, the CDR3 is TGTGCCAGCAGTTTCGGACAGGGGTTCGCCTACACCTTC. Translating it yields CASSFGQGFAYTF.

The J gene is TRBJ1-1, the V gene TRBV9; D is undetermined. Between the trimmed V and J ends, which lost 0 bases and 0 bases, there was a span of 9 bases. The CDR3 spans 15 residues. Germline V gives CDR1 SGDLS, CDR2 YYNGEE. The CDR3 nucleotides are TGTGCCAGCAGCGTAGGCACAGACATGAACACTGAAGCTTTCTTT. Its translation is CASSVGTDMNTEAFF.

The rearrangement links TRBV11-2 to TRBJ1-3; tentatively, D is TRBD1 (5 bases). The CDR3 totals 14 residues. Trimming removed 1 base from V and 2 bases from J, with 6 bases in between. The V gene's germline CDR1 is SGHAT and CDR2 FQNNGV. The CDR3 protein is CASSLVRAGNTIYF. Written as DNA, the CDR3 is TGTGCCAGCAGCTTAGTCAGGGCTGGAAACACCATATATTTT.

The rearrangement joins TRBV28 to TRBJ2-7, with 7 nucleotides matching TRBD1. Germline-derived CDR1 and CDR2 are MDHEN and SYDVKM. The CDR3 has 14 amino acids. With 4 bases clipped from V and 3 bases from J, the junction kept 6 bases outside the gene matches. CDR3 region: CASSSLTGYYEQYF. CDR3 DNA sequence: TGTGCCAGCAGTTCACTGACAGGGTACTACGAGCAGTACTTC.

The J gene is TRBJ1-2, the V gene TRBV18, with TRBD1 as a possible D gene (5 bases). CDR3 size: 15 residues. With 0 bases removed from V and 2 bases from J, the gap between germline ends came to 10 bases. CDR1 KGHSH and CDR2 LQKENI come from the germline V gene. The CDR3 spells CASSPPTSGNYGYTF. DNA for the CDR3: TGTGCCAGCTCACCACCGACTTCAGGGAACTATGGCTACACCTTC.

The V gene is TRBV12-3 or TRBV12-4, the J gene TRBJ2-7; D gene uncertain. Trimming took off 3 bases at V and 6 bases at J, with 12 bases between the two ends. This CDR3 comprises 13 residues. The CDR3 region has the DNA TGTGCCAGCAGTTTCCTATCTCCGATCGAGCAGTACTTC. Amino acid sequence: CASSFLSPIEQYF.

The gene calls are TRBV28 and TRBJ2-3; D remains ambiguous. The germline V gene encodes CDR1 MDHEN and CDR2 SYDVKM. The ends were cut back, 6 bases at V and 2 bases at J, with 12 bases in the middle. The CDR3 consists of 14 residues. The CDR3 region is CASSLPEFTDTQYF. The CDR3 nucleotides are TGTGCCAGCAGCCTCCCCGAGTTCACAGATACGCAGTATTTT.

The chain uses TRBV28 and TRBJ2-6; 10 nucleotides align to TRBD1. This CDR3 spans 17 amino acids. With 1 base clipped from V and 2 bases from J, the junction kept 2 bases outside the gene matches. CDR1 MDHEN and CDR2 SYDVKM come from the germline V gene. CDR3 in amino acids: CASSLFDRGPGANVLTF. In nucleotides, the CDR3 is TGTGCCAGCAGTTTATTCGACAGGGGGCCTGGGGCCAACGTCCTGACTTTC.

This clone has more than one count but fewer than ten. This chain joins TRBV11-2 and TRBJ2-7; 7 nucleotides line up with TRBD1. V lost 4 bases to trimming and J lost 4 bases; unmatched junction nucleotides: 7. This CDR3 has 14 residues. Per the germline V gene, CDR1 is SGHAT and CDR2 is FQNNGV. The DNA of the CDR3 is TGTGCCAGCAGCTACGGGACAGCGTATTACGAGCAGTACTTC. Translation: CASSYGTAYYEQYF.

V is TRBV28 and J is TRBJ1-3; D gene ambiguous. Germline V gives CDR1 MDHEN, CDR2 SYDVKM. Trimming removed 6 bases at V and 4 bases at J, with 10 bases between. There are 13 residues in the CDR3. CDR3 sequence reads: CASSPGGGNTIYF. CDR3 nucleotides: TGTGCCAGCAGCCCTGGAGGGGGAAACACCATATATTTT.

The V gene is TRBV28, the J gene TRBJ1-2; 9 bases fit TRBD1. CDR1 MDHEN and CDR2 SYDVKM come from the germline V gene. This CDR3 is built from 16 residues. Germline trimming cut 6 bases from V and 6 bases from J; bases unmatched to any gene: 14. DNA for the CDR3: TGTGCCAGCAGCGACCCCACCGGGACAGGGCTTAATGGCTACACCTTC. Its translation: CASSDPTGTGLNGYTF.

The CDR3 nucleotides are TGTGCCAGCAGTTTAGCGACAGGGGTAGAGACCCAGTACTTC. It codes for CASSLATGVETQYF. This chain joins TRBV28 and TRBJ2-5, with 8 nucleotides matching TRBD1. The germline V gene has CDR1 MDHEN and CDR2 SYDVKM. With 2 bases clipped from V and 4 bases from J, the junction kept 3 bases outside the gene matches. The CDR3 loop spans 14 amino acids.

V is TRBV7-9 and J is TRBJ1-6; TRBD1 matches at 10 bases. The CDR3 extends over 15 amino acids. The junction had 0 bases not matched to a gene; V was cut back by 0 bases and J by 7 bases. Looked up from germline, CDR1 is SEHNR and CDR2 is FQNEAQ (reference sequence). DNA for the CDR3: TGTGCCAGCAGCTTAGCGGACAGGGGGAATTCACCCCTCCACTTT. This translates into CASSLADRGNSPLHF.

V gene TRBV7-9 combines with J gene TRBJ2-1, with 8 positions matching TRBD1. The V and J ends lost 5 bases and 1 base, in that order; junction bases with no gene match: 13. The CDR3 extends over 18 amino acids. Germline lookup yields CDR1 SEHNR and CDR2 FQNEAQ (reference sequence). This CDR3 reads CASSATPNRQGSYNEQFF. The CDR3 bases are TGTGCCAGCAGCGCAACCCCCAACAGACAGGGGTCCTACAATGAGCAGTTCTTC.

The chain is built from TRBV6-5 and TRBJ1-2; possibly TRBD1 for D (6 bases). This CDR3 contains 13 residues. The ends were cut back, 2 bases at V and 5 bases at J, with 9 bases in the middle. From germline, CDR1 is MNHEY and CDR2 SVGAGI. DNA for the CDR3: TGTGCCAGCAGTTACGGGACACCTTATGGCTACACCTTC. It specifies CASSYGTPYGYTF.

In this sample, this clone turned up once. The rearrangement uses TRBV7-2 and TRBJ1-6, with TRBD1 identical over 7 bases. The length of the CDR3 is 15 residues. The germline CDR1 and CDR2 sequences are SGHTA and FQGNSA. The V gene end was trimmed by 4 bases and the J gene end by 5 bases; junction bases not matched to a gene: 5. CDR3 bases: TGTGCCAGCAGCTCGGGACAGAGGAATAATTCACCCCTCCACTTT. Translating it yields CASSSGQRNNSPLHF.

For the CDR3, the DNA is TGTGCCAGCAGTTCCCGGACAGGGGGCTACACCTTC. Translated, it gives CASSSRTGGYTF. The chain links TRBV2 to TRBJ1-2, with TRBD1 matching over 8 bases. Looked up from germline, CDR1 is SNHLY and CDR2 is FYNNEI. CDR3 size: 12 residues. Germline trimming cut 5 bases from V and 8 bases from J; bases unmatched to any gene: 4.

V is TRBV29-1 and J is TRBJ1-4; no clear D gene. The CDR3 has 12 residues. In germline, CDR1 is SQVTM, CDR2 ANQGSEA. V lost 5 bases and J 7 bases, leaving 11 bases between the germline ends. CDR3 DNA sequence: TGCAGCGTTTCCCTAATCGGTGAAAAACTGTTTTTT. Protein: CSVSLIGEKLFF.